Each of the 18 T cell receptor beta chains below was sequenced from the same sample in a study of cytomegalovirus exposure and HLA in healthy donors. The PCR was carried out with 60 Vbeta primers and 13 Jbeta primers. The protocol was immunoSEQ multiplex PCR, while the TCRdb copy is restricted to in-frame clones and leaves out a portion. This sample has about 150,000 clones; under 90% occur once, and the top ten carry approximately 6.7%. Sequenced sample: PBMCs. These receptors were collected from a man aged 25 to 40 in good health and CMV-seropositive.

The V and J genes are TRBV27 and TRBJ1-1; the D is unclear. The ends were cut back, 6 bases at V and 0 bases at J, with 11 bases in the middle. CDR1 and CDR2 from the germline V gene are MNHEY and SMNVEV (reference sequence). This CDR3 region has 14 residues. The CDR3 sequence: CASSPRVMNTEAFF. In nucleotides, the CDR3 is TGTGCCAGCAGCCCTAGAGTTATGAACACTGAAGCTTTCTTT.

This chain uses TRBV13 with TRBJ1-4; TRBD1 agrees at 7 bases. This CDR3 contains 17 residues. Germline CDR1 reads PRHDT; CDR2 reads FYEKMQ (reference sequence). V trimming: 10 bases; J trimming: 0 bases; junction bases outside the gene matches: 14. As DNA, the CDR3 is TGTGCCACAAAACTGATGACAGGGCTAGCAACTAATGAAAAACTGTTTTTT. Translated, it gives CATKLMTGLATNEKLFF.

The chain employs TRBV25-1 and TRBJ2-7, with TRBD1 as a possible D gene (6 bases). CDR3 size: 14 residues. Germline CDR1 is MGHDK and CDR2 is SYGVNS. The V end lost 5 bases, the J end lost 3 bases, and 14 bases lay between the germline ends. The CDR3 nucleotides read TGTGCCAGCAGTCGCCCCGGGACAAACTACGAGCAGTACTTC. Translated: CASSRPGTNYEQYF.

The rearrangement uses TRBV4-3 and TRBJ2-3; D perhaps matches TRBD1 (6 bases). CDR3 length: 16 residues. V lost 1 base, J lost 6 bases, and 17 bases lay in between. CDR1 is LGHNA, CDR2 YSLEER, per germline. The DNA of the CDR3 is TGCGCCAGCAGCCAAGCACAGGGCCCTCCAAGGGATACGCAGTATTTT. Translation gives CASSQAQGPPRDTQYF.

The gene calls are TRBV9 and TRBJ2-7; D remains ambiguous. Per germline, CDR1 SGDLS and CDR2 YYNGEE. This CDR3 has 16 amino acids. Trimming pared 0 bases from V and 2 bases from J, leaving 15 bases between. The CDR3 sequence: CASSVGPVPFTYEQYF. Here the CDR3 DNA reads TGTGCCAGCAGCGTAGGTCCAGTACCTTTCACCTACGAGCAGTACTTC.

The count of this clone is one. V is TRBV6-1 and J is TRBJ2-2; D may be TRBD2 (6 bases). The germline CDR1 and CDR2 sequences are MNHNS and SASEGT. CDR3 length equals 17 residues. Trimming left V 0 bases short and J 2 bases short, with 13 bases between. This chain's CDR3 is CASSEAGQAGNTGELFF. The CDR3 DNA follows: TGTGCCAGCAGTGAAGCGGGCCAGGCGGGAAACACCGGGGAGCTGTTTTTT.

This chain uses TRBV5-1 with TRBJ2-2; TRBD1 agrees at 11 bases. The germline V gene encodes CDR1 SGHRS and CDR2 YFSETQ. V lost 4 bases and J lost 7; bases outside the gene matches: 6. CDR3 length: 15 amino acids. The CDR3 nucleotides read TGCGCCAGCAGCCGCGGACAGGGGGCCGTCGGGGAGCTGTTTTTT. This translates into CASSRGQGAVGELFF.

The gene calls are TRBV7-2 and TRBJ2-7, with D maybe TRBD2 (5 bases). CDR1 and CDR2 from the germline V gene are SGHTA and FQGNSA. The ends were cut back, 2 bases at V and 6 bases at J, with 8 bases in the middle. The CDR3 covers 12 residues. CDR3 residues: CASSLLRAEQYF. The CDR3 DNA reads as TGTGCCAGCAGCTTACTGAGGGCCGAGCAGTACTTC.

The chain recombines TRBV18 with TRBJ1-2; D gene uncertain. Germline V gene data show CDR1 as KGHSH and CDR2 as LQKENI. V dropped 3 bases and J dropped 3 bases, with 14 bases sitting between them. The CDR3 runs 15 residues. The CDR3: CASSPIREIYYGYTF. The CDR3 DNA follows: TGTGCCAGCTCACCGATTAGGGAGATCTACTATGGCTACACCTTC.

The chain has TRBV7-2 and TRBJ1-2, with 7 positions matching TRBD1. With 3 bases clipped from V and 2 bases from J, the junction kept 6 bases outside the gene matches. CDR3 length: 15 residues. Looked up from germline, CDR1 is SGHTA and CDR2 is FQGNSA. The chain's CDR3 is CASSLGHRGNYGYTF. The DNA of the CDR3 is TGTGCCAGCAGCTTGGGTCACAGGGGAAACTATGGCTACACCTTC.

This chain uses TRBV19 with TRBJ2-2; D not certain. The V and J ends lost 6 bases and 7 bases respectively, with 9 bases between them. Germline-derived CDR1 and CDR2 are LNHDA and SQIVND (reference sequence). The CDR3 runs 12 residues. The CDR3 bases are TGTGCCAGTAGCCCCCCTGTCGGGGAGCTGTTTTTT. Its translation: CASSPPVGELFF.

The chain links TRBV27 to TRBJ2-1, with 10 bases identical to TRBD2. V lost 6 bases and J lost 5; bases outside the gene matches: 7. Germline V lookup: CDR1 MNHEY, CDR2 SMNVEV (reference sequence). The CDR3 has 15 residues. CDR3 loop: CASSPTSGHHNEQFF. The CDR3 nucleotides are TGTGCCAGCAGCCCGACTAGCGGGCACCACAATGAGCAGTTCTTC.

This clone is a singleton in its sample. This sequence joins TRBV6-1 and TRBJ2-5; TRBD2 might be the D (6 bases). The better agreement between TRBJ2-7 and the DNA end casts doubt on the J call. CDR1 is MNHNS and CDR2 is SASEGT in the germline V gene. The CDR3 covers 12 residues. Written as DNA, the CDR3 is TGTGCCAGCAGTGGAGGAGGGAGCGAGCAGTACTTC. Translation gives CASSGGGSEQYF.

J is TRBJ2-1 and V is TRBV9; TRBD2 aligns across 8 bases. The CDR3 contains 16 residues. Trimming removed 6 bases from V and 4 bases from J; junction bases left unmatched: 12. Germline CDR1 and CDR2: SGDLS and YYNGEE. The CDR3: CASTQTPGGPYNEQFF. In nucleotides, the CDR3 is TGTGCCAGCACCCAAACCCCGGGGGGGCCTTACAATGAGCAGTTCTTC.

This clone has only one observation. The V call is TRBV10-2, the J call TRBJ2-5; D is possibly TRBD1 (6 bases). The DNA matches TRBJ2-7 better at its end, which makes the J call doubtful. Germline values: CDR1 WSHSY, CDR2 SAAADI. This CDR3 spans 13 amino acids. The CDR3 DNA is TGCGCCAGCAGTGAATCAGGGGTCAACGAGCAGTACTTC. Amino acids: CASSESGVNEQYF.

CDR3 in amino acids: CASSTLGGFDEQYF. The CDR3 region has the DNA TGTGCCAGCAGCACGCTGGGGGGGTTCGACGAGCAGTACTTC. This chain uses TRBV6-6 with TRBJ2-7; 7 bases are a match to TRBD2. The V gene end was trimmed by 6 bases and the J gene end by 5 bases; junction bases not matched to a gene: 10. The length of the CDR3 is 14 residues. Germline CDR1 reads MNHNY; CDR2 reads SVGAGI (reference sequence).

The chain combines TRBV5-6 with TRBJ2-4; no reliable D call. This CDR3 region has 12 residues. V gave up 2 bases and J gave up 7 bases, with 7 bases separating them. CDR1 and CDR2 (germline): SGHDT, YYEEEE. The DNA for the CDR3 is TGTGCCAGCAGCTTAGGAGAGAACATTCAGTACTTC. Protein product: CASSLGENIQYF.

This chain connects TRBV29-1 to TRBJ1-1, with a tentative D call TRBD1 (6 bases). The CDR3 consists of 14 residues. Germline loops: CDR1 SQVTM, CDR2 ANQGSEA. The V end lost 2 bases, the J end lost 6 bases, and 16 bases lay between the germline ends. The CDR3 here is CSVETLGRGPEAFF. CDR3 DNA: TGCAGCGTTGAAACGCTGGGCAGGGGCCCTGAAGCTTTCTTT.